These 2 T cell receptor beta chains originate from one sample sequenced in a study of post-analysis software for immune sequencing data. Unique molecular identifiers were built into the TCR beta cDNA libraries. TCRdb reprocessed the PCR reads with MiXCR, giving one entry per CDR3 protein. The table has around 150,000 distinct CDR3 sequences, 35% to 40% seen once; the top ten hold roughly 28%. This specimen was blood, taken after autologous hematopoietic stem cell transplantation. All receptors come from a girl aged 5 to 17 with multiple sclerosis.

The sample holds a few counts of this clonotype. The CDR3 DNA sequence: TGTGCCAGCACCACACCCGGGACAGGGGACCCTGAAGCTTTCTTT. As protein: CASTTPGTGDPEAFF. This rearrangement joins TRBV11-1 to TRBJ1-1, with 10 positions matching TRBD1. Germline CDR1 reads SGHAT; CDR2 reads FQDESV (reference sequence). Trimming removed 7 bases from V and 6 bases from J; junction bases left unmatched: 11. This CDR3 spans 15 amino acids.

This sequence joins TRBV19 and TRBJ2-1; unclear D gene. Germline CDR1 and CDR2: LNHDA and SQIVND (reference sequence). Trimming pared 4 bases from V and 3 bases from J, leaving 10 bases between. The CDR3 is 14 amino acids. The CDR3 here is CASSTGAHYNEQFF. The CDR3, as DNA: TGTGCCAGTAGTACGGGCGCTCACTACAATGAGCAGTTCTTC.